These 27 T cell receptor beta chains share one sample of origin, sequenced in a study of T cell responses to AZD1222 COVID-19 vaccine. TCRdb keeps only in-frame clones here, not all; method: immunoSEQ multiplex PCR. The repertoire includes approximately 150,000 clones, roughly 90% of them detected once, and 1.7% sits in the top ten. This specimen was peripheral blood, taken on day 0 of AZD1222 vaccination. These receptors all come from an adult in good health.

This rearrangement joins TRBV7-9 to TRBJ2-2; 9 bases agree with TRBD1. Germline assignment: CDR1 SEHNR and CDR2 FQNEAQ (reference sequence). The CDR3 is 18 residues long. The ends lost 7 bases at V and 4 bases at J; junction bases unmatched: 16. For the CDR3, the DNA is TGTGCCAGCAACGTCGGGGGACAGGGACGTTGGGGCACCGGGGAGCTGTTTTTT. Protein sequence: CASNVGGQGRWGTGELFF. Variable domain in full (rest from reference TRBV7-9 and TRBJ2-2): DTGVSQNPRHKITKRGQNVTFRCDPISEHNRLYWYRQTLGQGPEFLTYFQNEAQLEKSRLLSDRFSAERPKGSFSTLEIQRTEQGDSAMYLCASNVGGQGRWGTGELFFGEGSRLTVL.

This clone was seen once. This chain joins TRBV3-1 (or the pseudogene TRBV3-2) and TRBJ1-2; TRBD1 agrees at 7 bases. The length of the CDR3 is 15 residues. V lost 7 bases and J lost 0; bases outside the gene matches: 8. The germline V gene has CDR1 LGHDT and CDR2 YNNKEL (reference sequence). The CDR3 here is CASKGTAGSNYGYTF. CDR3 coding DNA: TGTGCCAGCAAAGGGACAGCAGGATCTAACTATGGCTACACCTTC.

The genes are TRBV9 and TRBJ1-6; a possible D gene is TRBD1 (6 bases). Trimming took 4 bases from V and 7 from J, leaving 9 bases between them. The CDR3 covers 13 residues. Looked up from germline, CDR1 is SGDLS and CDR2 is YYNGEE. CDR3 residues: CASSRDRNSPLHF. The CDR3 DNA reads TGTGCCAGCAGCCGAGACAGGAATTCACCCCTCCACTTT.

In its sample, this clone was seen once. In DNA, the CDR3 is TGTGCCAGCAGCCAAGATTTCGGGACTAGCAGTATTGAGCAGTTCTTC. Its protein is CASSQDFGTSSIEQFF. The J gene is TRBJ2-1, the V gene TRBV3-1 (or the pseudogene TRBV3-2), with TRBD2 matching 9 bases. The V gene's germline CDR1 is LGHDT and CDR2 YNNKEL (reference sequence). The CDR3 covers 16 residues. V trimming: 0 bases; J trimming: 9 bases; junction bases outside the gene matches: 9.

The CDR3 here is CSVASGSGNTIYF. In DNA form, the CDR3 reads TGCAGCGTTGCCTCAGGCTCTGGAAACACCATATATTTT. This rearrangement joins TRBV29-1 to TRBJ1-3; D remains unclear. The V end was cut by 4 bases, the J end by 0 bases, with 7 bases between. CDR3 length: 13 amino acids. Germline V lookup: CDR1 SQVTM, CDR2 ANQGSEA.

The chain carries TRBV11-3 and TRBJ2-3; D is undetermined. The CDR3 contains 15 residues. Germline CDR1 and CDR2: SGHNT and YENEEA. Trimming removed 1 base at V and 0 bases at J, with 8 bases between. The CDR3 sequence is CASSLGGSSTDTQYF. The CDR3, as DNA: TGTGCCAGCAGCTTAGGCGGCTCAAGCACAGATACGCAGTATTTT.

The genes are TRBV6-4 and TRBJ2-1, with D hard to call. The CDR3 is 14 amino acids. The V gene lost 3 bases and the J gene lost 2 bases, with 8 bases spanning the gap. Germline V gene sequence: CDR1 MRHNA, CDR2 SNTAGT. CDR3 in amino acids: CASSEEFTYNEQFF. CDR3 in DNA: TGTGCCAGCAGTGAAGAGTTCACCTACAATGAGCAGTTCTTC.

Only one count was recorded for this clone. The gene calls are TRBV19 and TRBJ2-3; D remains ambiguous. The CDR3 contains 13 residues. Per the germline V gene, CDR1 is LNHDA and CDR2 is SQIVND (reference sequence). The V end was cut by 10 bases, the J end by 0 bases, with 11 bases between. The DNA for the CDR3 is TGTGCCACCGCGGAGACTAGCACAGATACGCAGTATTTT. It translates to CATAETSTDTQYF.

The rearrangement uses TRBV13 and TRBJ2-7, with D tentatively TRBD2 (5 bases). The CDR3 extends over 14 amino acids. Per the germline V gene, CDR1 is PRHDT and CDR2 is FYEKMQ (reference sequence). The V gene lost 6 bases and the J gene lost 0 bases, with 12 bases spanning the gap. The DNA of the CDR3 is TGTGCCAGCAGGCGAGGAGGAAGCTCCTACGAGCAGTACTTC. It yields the protein CASRRGGSSYEQYF.

Written as DNA, the CDR3 is TGTGCCAGCAGCCTCAAAGGAGTTAGCAATCAGCCCCAGCATTTT. Translation gives CASSLKGVSNQPQHF. V and J are TRBV9 and TRBJ1-5; the D is unclear. This CDR3 comprises 15 residues. Trimming shortened V by 4 bases and J by 0 bases, and 11 bases separated the two germline ends. Germline CDR1 SGDLS, CDR2 YYNGEE.

V is TRBV7-8 and J is TRBJ1-2; 7 nucleotides line up with TRBD1. V lost 3 bases, J lost 1 base, and 8 bases stayed unmatched. This CDR3 is built from 16 residues. The germline gives CDR1 SGHVS, CDR2 FQNEAQ. CDR3 bases: TGTGCCAGCAGCTTGGGGACAGCCCTTATTAACTATGGCTACACCTTC. This codes for CASSLGTALINYGYTF.

J is TRBJ2-6 and V is TRBV6-5; no reliable D call. Germline V lookup: CDR1 MNHEY, CDR2 SVGAGI. The CDR3 has 14 residues. V gave up 7 bases and J gave up 2 bases, with 9 bases separating them. CDR3 nucleotides: TGTGCCAGCACCCCCACCCCTGGGGCCAACGTCCTGACTTTC. Encoded protein: CASTPTPGANVLTF.

The chain uses TRBV29-1 and TRBJ2-1, with 7 nucleotides matching TRBD2. The CDR3 is made up of 14 amino acids. Per germline, CDR1 SQVTM and CDR2 ANQGSEA. Trimming cost V 4 bases and J 7 bases; bases outside gene matches: 10. In nucleotides, the CDR3 is TGCAGCGTTGTGGGGCGGGAGAAGACTAATGAGCAGTTCTTC. Translated, it gives CSVVGREKTNEQFF.

This clone appeared once. V usage is TRBV19 and J usage is TRBJ1-5; D remains unclear. The germline V gene has CDR1 LNHDA and CDR2 SQIVND (reference sequence). V shed 3 bases and J shed 7 bases, with 10 bases lying between them. This CDR3 comprises 13 residues. The CDR3 coding sequence is TGTGCCAGTAGTATTAACGGGTGGCAGCCCCAGCATTTT. This encodes CASSINGWQPQHF.

The genes are TRBV11-3 and TRBJ2-2; D gene uncertain. This CDR3 spans 14 amino acids. Germline V gene sequence: CDR1 SGHNT, CDR2 YENEEA. Trimming cost V 3 bases and J 1 base, with 6 bases left between them. In DNA, the CDR3 is TGTGCCAGCAGCTTCAACGAGAACACCGGGGAGCTGTTTTTT. This encodes CASSFNENTGELFF. The full variable domain, completed using reference TRBV11-3 and TRBJ2-2, is EAGVVQSPRYKIIEKKQPVAFWCNPISGHNTLYWYLQNLGQGPELLIRYENEEAVDDSQLPKDRFSAERLKGVDSTLKIQPAELGDSAVYLCASSFNENTGELFFGEGSRLTVL.

The chain employs TRBV11-2 and TRBJ1-1, with 8 bases fitting TRBD1. The CDR3 has 13 amino acids. The V gene's germline CDR1 is SGHAT and CDR2 FQNNGV. V lost 5 bases and J lost 7; bases outside the gene matches: 6. The CDR3 spells CASSLRGRLEAFF. The CDR3 nucleotides are TGTGCCAGCAGCCTCAGGGGGCGTCTTGAAGCTTTCTTT.

This clone was seen just once. The chain joins TRBV18 to TRBJ1-4; 8 bases fit TRBD1. Germline CDR1 and CDR2: KGHSH and LQKENI. Trimming cost V 3 bases and J 5 bases; bases outside gene matches: 5. The CDR3 extends over 15 amino acids. CDR3 bases: TGTGCCAGCTCACCTTCACAGGGGGGAAATGAAAAACTGTTTTTT. Its protein is CASSPSQGGNEKLFF. Variable domain in full (rest from reference TRBV18 and TRBJ1-4): NAGVMQNPRHLVRRRGQEARLRCSPMKGHSHVYWYRQLPEEGLKFMVYLQKENIIDESGMPKERFSAEFPKEGPSILRIQQVVRGDSAAYFCASSPSQGGNEKLFFGSGTQLSVL.

The chain recombines TRBV7-9 with TRBJ1-3; D perhaps matches TRBD1 (5 bases). This CDR3 contains 14 residues. The germline V gene encodes CDR1 SEHNR and CDR2 FQNEAQ (reference sequence). Trimming removed 5 bases from V and 3 bases from J, with 11 bases in between. The CDR3 bases are TGTGCCAGCAGCCAGAGGGGTAATGGAAACACCATATATTTT. Its translation: CASSQRGNGNTIYF.

This chain connects TRBV6-5 to TRBJ1-2; TRBD1 agrees at 10 bases. V lost 7 bases, J lost 3 bases, and 8 bases stayed unmatched. Germline CDR1 and CDR2: MNHEY and SVGAGI. The CDR3 sequence is 15 residues long. CDR3: CASIQDRGGDYGYTF. CDR3 in DNA: TGTGCCAGCATTCAGGACAGGGGGGGTGACTATGGCTACACCTTC.

V gene TRBV5-1 combines with J gene TRBJ1-1; D remains ambiguous. V was trimmed by 4 bases and J by 1 base, leaving 20 bases between them. Germline values: CDR1 SGHRS, CDR2 YFSETQ. This CDR3 has 17 residues. In DNA, the CDR3 is TGCGCCAGCAGCCCCGGACTGGGAGACCGGTGGAACACTGAAGCTTTCTTT. This sequence encodes CASSPGLGDRWNTEAFF.

The table lists this clone with a count of one. J is TRBJ1-2 and V is TRBV5-1, with D possibly TRBD1 on 5 matching bases. The V end was cut by 4 bases, the J end by 4 bases, with 14 bases between. Germline V gene sequence: CDR1 SGHRS, CDR2 YFSETQ. The length of the CDR3 is 14 residues. The DNA of the CDR3 is TGCGCCAGCAGCGCCTACAGGCTGGGCTATGGCTACACCTTC. Its translation is CASSAYRLGYGYTF. Complete variable domain (other parts from reference TRBV5-1 and TRBJ1-2): KAGVTQTPRYLIKTRGQQVTLSCSPISGHRSVSWYQQTPGQGLQFLFEYFSETQRNKGNFPGRFSGRQFSNSRSEMNVSTLELGDSALYLCASSAYRLGYGYTFGSGTRLTVV.

V and J are TRBV10-3 and TRBJ1-3; D uncertain. Germline V gene sequence: CDR1 ENHRY, CDR2 SYGVKD. The CDR3 is 14 residues long. Trimming took off 4 bases at V and 1 base at J, with 8 bases between the two ends. The DNA for the CDR3 is TGTGCCATCAGTGTAGGAGGGTCTGGAAACACCATATATTTT. Its protein is CAISVGGSGNTIYF.

The chain recombines TRBV2 with TRBJ1-3; D is unclear. The CDR3 contains 16 residues. V lost 7 bases and J lost 0, with 16 bases in between. Germline lookup yields CDR1 SNHLY and CDR2 FYNNEI. The CDR3 here is CASTPRELRSGNTIYF. Here the CDR3 DNA reads TGTGCCAGCACCCCGAGGGAGCTCCGCTCTGGAAACACCATATATTTT.

The chain couples TRBV7-3 to TRBJ1-2; D remains ambiguous. CDR3 length: 13 residues. Trimming cost V 5 bases and J 6 bases, with 13 bases left between them. Germline loops: CDR1 SGHTA, CDR2 FQGTGA. The CDR3 DNA is TGTGCCAGCAGCCCTGGGGAAGGGAATGGCTACACCTTC. Translated: CASSPGEGNGYTF.

This chain connects TRBV2 to TRBJ1-1, with 7 bases fitting TRBD1. The CDR3 totals 13 residues. The V gene end was trimmed by 9 bases and the J gene end by 1 base; junction bases not matched to a gene: 5. Germline CDR1 SNHLY, CDR2 FYNNEI. The CDR3 bases are TGTGCCAGGACACAGGGGCCGAACACTGAAGCTTTCTTT. Amino acids: CARTQGPNTEAFF.

This clone was observed a handful of times. J is TRBJ2-7 and V is TRBV12-3 or TRBV12-4; D not certain. The V end was cut by 3 bases, the J end by 6 bases, with 12 bases between. The CDR3 sequence is 13 residues long. The CDR3 region is CASSLTADREQYF. The CDR3 DNA follows: TGTGCCAGCAGTTTGACGGCAGATCGCGAGCAGTACTTC.

The rearrangement joins TRBV5-8 to TRBJ1-6; no reliable D call. The germline V gene has CDR1 SGHTS and CDR2 YDEGEE. This CDR3 is 14 amino acids long. Trimming took off 4 bases at V and 1 base at J, with 6 bases between the two ends. In nucleotides, the CDR3 is TGTGCCAGCAGCCGACGTTCCTATAATTCACCCCTCCACTTT. Translated, it gives CASSRRSYNSPLHF.